This paragraph covers one T cell receptor (beta chain) sequence. Its target is not known. The data derive from a study of vaccination effects on CD4 cells after COVID-19. Study-level results: There was only 1 of 255 vaccine-induced clones in healthy vaccinees that cross-reacted with common cold coronaviruses.

Germline-derived CDR1 and CDR2 are SGHKS and YYEKEE (reference sequence). Unmatched junction bases numbered 9, after V lost 2 bases and J lost 4 bases. The CDR3 totals 17 residues. TCRdb's table, derived via immunoSEQ multiplex PCR, lists solely in-frame clones and lacks some. The data show roughly 71,000 clones, approximately 81% seen once. Before sequencing took place, the ViraFEST assay used viral peptide pools to expand antigen-specific CD4+ T cells. Scientists isolated CD4+ T cells after a roughly 10-day culture period ended. The vaccine given was either BNT162b2 or mRNA-1273, in two doses. Sequencing was performed on CD4+ T cells from PBMCs cultured with HCoV-229E spike peptides, taken after COVID-19 vaccination. V is TRBV5-5 and J is TRBJ2-5; 12 bases are shared with TRBD1. This sequence originates from a human donor who received a COVID-19 vaccine. CDR3: CASSFSWDRGRRETQYF. CDR3 nucleotide sequence: TGTGCCAGCAGCTTTTCTTGGGACAGGGGGCGTAGAGAGACCCAGTACTTC.